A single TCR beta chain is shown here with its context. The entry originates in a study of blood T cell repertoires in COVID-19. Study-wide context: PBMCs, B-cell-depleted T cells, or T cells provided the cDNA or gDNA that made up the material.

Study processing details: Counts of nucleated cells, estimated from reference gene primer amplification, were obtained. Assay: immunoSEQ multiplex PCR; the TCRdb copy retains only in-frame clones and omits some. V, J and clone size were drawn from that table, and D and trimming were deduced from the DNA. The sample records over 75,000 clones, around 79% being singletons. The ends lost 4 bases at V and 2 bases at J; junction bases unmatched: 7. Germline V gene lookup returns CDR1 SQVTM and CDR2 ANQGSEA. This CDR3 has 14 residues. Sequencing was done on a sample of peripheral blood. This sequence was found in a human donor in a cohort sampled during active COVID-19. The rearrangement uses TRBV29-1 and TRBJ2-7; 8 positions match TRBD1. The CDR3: CSVAVAGGPYEQYF. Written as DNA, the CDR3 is TGCAGCGTTGCCGTGGCAGGGGGCCCCTACGAGCAGTACTTC.